What follows are 16 T cell receptor beta chains derived from one specimen sequenced in a study of shared clonotypes between healthy human individuals. CD45RO-negative, CCR7-selected cells formed the naive CD8 fraction, which excluded terminally differentiated effector memory CD45RA+ cells. The data were produced by immunoSEQ multiplex PCR, yet TCRdb's version contains in-frame clones alone and is incomplete. The profile shows millions of clones, about 95% of them singletons. The source material was naive CD8+ T cells sorted from blood. The receptors come from a man in his late teens or twenties in good health.

This clone showed up just once. This sequence joins TRBV6-1 and TRBJ2-7; no firm D call. The V gene lost 3 bases and the J gene lost 2 bases, with 5 bases spanning the gap. This CDR3 has 12 amino acids. Germline CDR1 MNHNS, CDR2 SASEGT. CDR3 region: CASSDTAYEQYF. DNA of the CDR3: TGTGCCAGCAGTGACACAGCCTACGAGCAGTACTTC.

The V gene is TRBV7-2, the J gene TRBJ1-1; D remains ambiguous. V was trimmed by 5 bases and J by 1 base, leaving 8 bases between them. The CDR3 spans 13 residues. Looked up from germline, CDR1 is SGHTA and CDR2 is FQGNSA. CDR3 DNA: TGTGCCAGCAGCATATACAGGAACACTGAAGCTTTCTTT. Protein: CASSIYRNTEAFF.

The chain uses TRBV4-3 and TRBJ1-2, with TRBD1 identical over 7 bases. J was trimmed by 4 bases and V by 3 bases; bases with no gene match: 8. Germline-derived CDR1 and CDR2 are LGHNA and YSLEER. The CDR3 is 15 amino acids. Here the CDR3 reads CASSQKWTGPYGYTF. CDR3 sequence (DNA): TGCGCCAGCAGCCAGAAATGGACAGGACCCTATGGCTACACCTTC.

V and J are TRBV7-9 and TRBJ2-7; maybe TRBD2 (6 bases). V was pared by 5 bases and J by 0 bases, with 20 bases between. CDR1 is SEHNR, CDR2 FQNEAQ, per germline (reference sequence). The CDR3 is made up of 17 amino acids. In DNA, the CDR3 is TGTGCCAGCAGCCCACCTTCTAGGCGGGGCCCCTCCTACGAGCAGTACTTC. Translation gives CASSPPSRRGPSYEQYF. Filled out from reference TRBV7-9 and TRBJ2-7, the complete variable domain reads DTGVSQNPRHKITKRGQNVTFRCDPISEHNRLYWYRQTLGQGPEFLTYFQNEAQLEKSRLLSDRFSAERPKGSFSTLEIQRTEQGDSAMYLCASSPPSRRGPSYEQYFGPGTRLTVT.

This clone has a single count. The rearrangement links TRBV27 to TRBJ2-7; 7 bases line up with TRBD1. After removal of 5 bases from V and 2 bases from J, the junction contained 9 bases not matched to a gene. CDR1 MNHEY and CDR2 SMNVEV come from the germline V gene (reference sequence). The CDR3 length is 15 residues. The CDR3 nucleotides are TGTGCCAGCAGTCAATGGACAGGACTTACCTACGAGCAGTACTTC. Translation gives CASSQWTGLTYEQYF.

The rearrangement links TRBV10-1 to TRBJ2-5; the D gene is possibly TRBD1 (5 bases). CDR1 and CDR2 from the germline V gene are WNHNN and SYGVQD (reference sequence). Trimming took 5 bases from V and 1 from J, leaving 8 bases between them. CDR3 length: 13 residues. CDR3 amino acids: CASSPDSQETQYF. In DNA form, the CDR3 reads TGCGCCAGCAGTCCTGACAGCCAAGAGACCCAGTACTTC.

The J gene is TRBJ2-7, the V gene TRBV30; D ambiguous. Trimming removed 0 bases from V and 4 bases from J, with 13 bases in between. Per the germline V gene, CDR1 is GTSNPN and CDR2 is SVGIG (reference sequence). This CDR3 has 14 amino acids. In DNA form, the CDR3 reads TGTGCCTGGAGTGTTGGCGGCATTGGGTACGAGCAGTACTTC. Its protein is CAWSVGGIGYEQYF.

The chain has TRBV27 and TRBJ2-7; D is undetermined. This CDR3 is built from 14 residues. V lost 3 bases, J lost 0 bases, and 9 bases lay in between. CDR1 MNHEY and CDR2 SMNVEV come from the germline V gene (reference sequence). In DNA form, the CDR3 reads TGTGCCAGCAGTTTTAAGGGCGGCTCCTACGAGCAGTACTTC. It specifies CASSFKGGSYEQYF.

This chain joins TRBV15 and TRBJ2-7; perhaps TRBD2 as D (5 bases). The CDR3 has 15 residues. Between the trimmed V and J ends, which lost 1 base and 3 bases, there was a span of 13 bases. Germline CDR1 and CDR2: LNHNV and YYDKDF (reference sequence). CDR3 amino acids: CATSRGYEGLYEQYF. The CDR3 DNA reads as TGTGCCACCAGCAGAGGTTATGAGGGCCTCTACGAGCAGTACTTC.

This chain links TRBV14 with TRBJ2-4; D remains unclear. The CDR3 loop spans 14 amino acids. From germline, CDR1 is SGHDN and CDR2 FVKESK. Trimming pared 4 bases from V and 11 bases from J, leaving 18 bases between. CDR3 nucleotides: TGTGCCAGCAGCCCCGGGTTCGCGGACCGGGTTCAGTACTTC. Translated: CASSPGFADRVQYF.

The chain links TRBV7-6 to TRBJ1-4, with D perhaps matching TRBD1 (6 bases). The germline V gene encodes CDR1 SGHVS and CDR2 FNYEAQ. Trimming cost V 3 bases and J 3 bases, with 8 bases left between them. This CDR3 comprises 14 residues. CDR3 loop: CASSFGGPNEKLFF. As DNA, the CDR3 is TGTGCCAGCAGCTTTGGGGGGCCTAATGAAAAACTGTTTTTT.

To note about this clone: This sample also contains other DNA sequences that code for the same CDR3. The chain carries TRBV4-1 and TRBJ1-1, with D unresolved. Germline V gene data show CDR1 as MGHRA and CDR2 as YSYEKL. CDR3 length: 12 residues. The V gene lost 1 base and the J gene lost 5 bases, with 5 bases spanning the gap. The CDR3 DNA sequence: TGCGCCAGCAGCCAAGGGAGGACTGAAGCTTTCTTT. This translates into CASSQGRTEAFF.

In its sample, this clone was seen once. The chain carries TRBV25-1 and TRBJ2-7; the D gene is possibly TRBD1 (6 bases). Looked up from germline, CDR1 is MGHDK and CDR2 is SYGVNS. Trimming left V 1 base short and J 5 bases short, with 6 bases between. The CDR3 has 12 amino acids. CDR3 nucleotide sequence: TGTGCCAGCAGTGAATGGACAGACGAGCAGTACTTC. This codes for CASSEWTDEQYF.

The chain employs TRBV6-1 and TRBJ2-4, with D uncertain. Between the trimmed V and J ends, which lost 2 bases and 1 base, there was a span of 12 bases. The CDR3 spans 16 residues. Germline loops: CDR1 MNHNS, CDR2 SASEGT. CDR3: CASSEQGRWAKNIQYF. CDR3 nucleotide sequence: TGTGCCAGCAGTGAACAAGGACGCTGGGCCAAAAACATTCAGTACTTC.

The chain carries TRBV2 and TRBJ1-5, with D perhaps matching TRBD1 (5 bases). The CDR3 totals 18 residues. V was trimmed by 6 bases and J by 4 bases, leaving 25 bases between them. The germline V gene encodes CDR1 SNHLY and CDR2 FYNNEI. Here the CDR3 reads CASSGNPTGTVRNQPQHF. CDR3 DNA sequence: TGTGCCAGCAGCGGAAACCCGACCGGGACGGTTAGAAATCAGCCCCAGCATTTT.

The chain employs TRBV5-1 and TRBJ2-2, with D uncertain. Germline CDR1 reads SGHRS; CDR2 reads YFSETQ. This CDR3 has 12 residues. V was clipped by 1 base and J by 6 bases, with 4 bases between them. CDR3 nucleotide sequence: TGCGCCAGCAGCTTGTTGGCCGGGGAGCTGTTTTTT. It codes for CASSLLAGELFF.